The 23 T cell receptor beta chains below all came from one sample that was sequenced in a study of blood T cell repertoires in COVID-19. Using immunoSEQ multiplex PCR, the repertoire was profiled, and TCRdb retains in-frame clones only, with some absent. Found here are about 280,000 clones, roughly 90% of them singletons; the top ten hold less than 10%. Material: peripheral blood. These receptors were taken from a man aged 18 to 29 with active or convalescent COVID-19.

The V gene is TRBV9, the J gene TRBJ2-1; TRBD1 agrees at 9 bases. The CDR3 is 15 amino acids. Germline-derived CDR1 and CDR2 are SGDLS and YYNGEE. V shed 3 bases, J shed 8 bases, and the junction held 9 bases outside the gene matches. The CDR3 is CASSASTGGSDEQFF. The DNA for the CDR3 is TGTGCCAGCAGCGCCTCGACAGGGGGGAGCGATGAGCAGTTCTTC.

CDR3: CASSVGQNYEQYF. The CDR3 DNA reads as TGTGCCAGCAGCGTAGGACAGAATTACGAGCAGTACTTC. This chain joins TRBV9 and TRBJ2-7, with D maybe TRBD1 (5 bases). V was trimmed by 0 bases and J by 4 bases, leaving 8 bases between them. The CDR3 length is 13 residues. The germline CDR1 and CDR2 sequences are SGDLS and YYNGEE.

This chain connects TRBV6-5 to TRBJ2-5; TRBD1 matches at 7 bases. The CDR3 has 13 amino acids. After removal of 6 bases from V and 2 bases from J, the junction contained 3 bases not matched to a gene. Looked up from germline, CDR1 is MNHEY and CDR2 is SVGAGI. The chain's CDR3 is CASSRDRQETQYF. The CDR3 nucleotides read TGTGCCAGCAGCCGGGACAGACAAGAGACCCAGTACTTC.

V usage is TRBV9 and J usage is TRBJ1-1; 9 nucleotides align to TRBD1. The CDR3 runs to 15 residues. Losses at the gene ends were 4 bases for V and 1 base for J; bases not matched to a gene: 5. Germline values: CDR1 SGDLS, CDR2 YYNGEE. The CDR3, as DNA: TGTGCCAGCAGCAAACAGGGGGCGGGGAACACTGAAGCTTTCTTT. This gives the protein CASSKQGAGNTEAFF.

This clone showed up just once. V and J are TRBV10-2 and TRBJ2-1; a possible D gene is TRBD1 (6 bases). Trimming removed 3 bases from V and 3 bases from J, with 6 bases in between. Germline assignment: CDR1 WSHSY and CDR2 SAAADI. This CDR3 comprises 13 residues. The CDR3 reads CASSEGGYNEQFF. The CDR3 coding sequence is TGCGCCAGCAGTGAAGGGGGCTACAATGAGCAGTTCTTC.

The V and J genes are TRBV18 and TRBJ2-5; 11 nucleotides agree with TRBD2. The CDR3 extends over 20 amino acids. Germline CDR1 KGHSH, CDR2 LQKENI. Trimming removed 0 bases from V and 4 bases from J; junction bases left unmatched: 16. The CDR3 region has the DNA TGTGCCAGCTCACCACCGTGGGAGCCTAGCGGGGGGACATTGGGAGAGACCCAGTACTTC. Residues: CASSPPWEPSGGTLGETQYF. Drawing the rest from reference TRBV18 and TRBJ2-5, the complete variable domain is NAGVMQNPRHLVRRRGQEARLRCSPMKGHSHVYWYRQLPEEGLKFMVYLQKENIIDESGMPKERFSAEFPKEGPSILRIQQVVRGDSAAYFCASSPPWEPSGGTLGETQYFGPGTRLLVL.

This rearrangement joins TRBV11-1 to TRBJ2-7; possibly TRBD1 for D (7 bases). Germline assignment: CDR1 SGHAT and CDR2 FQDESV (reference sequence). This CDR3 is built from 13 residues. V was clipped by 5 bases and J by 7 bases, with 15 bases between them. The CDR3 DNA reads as TGTGCCAGCAGCAATAGGAGGGGGCAAGAGCAGTACTTC. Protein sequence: CASSNRRGQEQYF.

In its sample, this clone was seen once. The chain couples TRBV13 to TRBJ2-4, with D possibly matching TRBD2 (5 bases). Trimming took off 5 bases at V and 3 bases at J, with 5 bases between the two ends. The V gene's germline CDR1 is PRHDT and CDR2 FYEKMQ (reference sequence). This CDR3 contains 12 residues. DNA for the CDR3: TGTGCCAGCAGCGAGGGCAAAAACATTCAGTACTTC. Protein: CASSEGKNIQYF.

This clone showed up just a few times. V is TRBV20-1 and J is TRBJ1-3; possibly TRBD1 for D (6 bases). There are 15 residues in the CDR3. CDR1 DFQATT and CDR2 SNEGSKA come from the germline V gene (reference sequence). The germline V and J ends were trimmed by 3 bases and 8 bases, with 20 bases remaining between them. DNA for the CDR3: TGCAGTGCTAGTGGGGGACACCAGAGAGGGGACACCATATATTTT. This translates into CSASGGHQRGDTIYF.

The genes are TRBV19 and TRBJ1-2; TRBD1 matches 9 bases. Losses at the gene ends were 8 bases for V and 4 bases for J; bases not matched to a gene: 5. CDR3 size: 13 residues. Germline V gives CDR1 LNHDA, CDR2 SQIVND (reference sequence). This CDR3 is CASGTGTPYGYTF. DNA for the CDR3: TGTGCCAGTGGGACAGGGACCCCCTATGGCTACACCTTC.

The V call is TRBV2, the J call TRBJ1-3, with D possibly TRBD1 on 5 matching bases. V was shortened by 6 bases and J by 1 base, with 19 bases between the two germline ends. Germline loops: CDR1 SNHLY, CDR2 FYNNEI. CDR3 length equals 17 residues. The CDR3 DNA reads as TGTGCCAGCAGCCAGGTCCCTCGGGGGAGGTCTGGAAACACCATATATTTT. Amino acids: CASSQVPRGRSGNTIYF.

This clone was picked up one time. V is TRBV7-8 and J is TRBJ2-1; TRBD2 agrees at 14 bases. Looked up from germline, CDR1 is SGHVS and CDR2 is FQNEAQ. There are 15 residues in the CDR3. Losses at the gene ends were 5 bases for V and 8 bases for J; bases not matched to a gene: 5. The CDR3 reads CASSPETSGGDEQFF. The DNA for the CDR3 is TGTGCCAGCAGCCCGGAGACTAGCGGGGGGGATGAGCAGTTCTTC.

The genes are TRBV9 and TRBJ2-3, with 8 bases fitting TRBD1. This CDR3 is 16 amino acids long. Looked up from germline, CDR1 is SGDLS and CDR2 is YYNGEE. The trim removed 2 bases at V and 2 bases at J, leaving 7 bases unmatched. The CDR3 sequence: CASSVHRDRTTDTQYF. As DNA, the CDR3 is TGTGCCAGCAGCGTCCACCGGGACAGGACCACAGATACGCAGTATTTT. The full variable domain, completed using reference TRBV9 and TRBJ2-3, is DSGVTQTPKHLITATGQRVTLRCSPRSGDLSVYWYQQSLDQGLQFLIQYYNGEERAKGNILERFSAQQFPDLHSELNLSSLELGDSALYFCASSVHRDRTTDTQYFGPGTRLTVL.

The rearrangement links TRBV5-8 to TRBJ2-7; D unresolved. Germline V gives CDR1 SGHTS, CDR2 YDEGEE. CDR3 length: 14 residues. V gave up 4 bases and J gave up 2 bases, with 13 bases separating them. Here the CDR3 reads CASSGHPRPYEQYF. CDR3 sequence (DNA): TGTGCCAGCAGCGGGCACCCGCGACCCTACGAGCAGTACTTC.

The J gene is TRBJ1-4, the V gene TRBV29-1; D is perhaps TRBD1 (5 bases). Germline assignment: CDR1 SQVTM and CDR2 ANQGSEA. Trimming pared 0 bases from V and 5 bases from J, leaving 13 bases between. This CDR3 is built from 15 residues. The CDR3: CSVEDGRGSNEKLFF. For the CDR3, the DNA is TGCAGCGTTGAAGATGGGAGGGGCAGCAATGAAAAACTGTTTTTT.

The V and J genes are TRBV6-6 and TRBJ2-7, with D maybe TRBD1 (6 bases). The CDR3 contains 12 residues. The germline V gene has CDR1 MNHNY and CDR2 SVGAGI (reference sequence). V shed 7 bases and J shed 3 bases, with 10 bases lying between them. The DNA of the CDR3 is TGTGCCAGCAACCAGGACAGCTACGAGCAGTACTTC. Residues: CASNQDSYEQYF.

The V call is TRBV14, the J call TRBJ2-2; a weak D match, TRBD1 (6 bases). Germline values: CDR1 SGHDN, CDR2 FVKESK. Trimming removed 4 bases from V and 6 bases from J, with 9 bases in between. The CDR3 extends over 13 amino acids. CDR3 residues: CASSLRGSGELFF. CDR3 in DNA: TGTGCCAGCAGCCTTAGGGGGTCCGGGGAGCTGTTTTTT.

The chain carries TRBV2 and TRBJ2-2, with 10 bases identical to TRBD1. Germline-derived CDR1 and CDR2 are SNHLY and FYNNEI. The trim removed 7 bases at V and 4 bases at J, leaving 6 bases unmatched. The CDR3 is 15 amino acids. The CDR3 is CASTGTGEGTGELFF. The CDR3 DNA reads TGTGCCAGCACCGGGACAGGGGAAGGCACCGGGGAGCTGTTTTTT.

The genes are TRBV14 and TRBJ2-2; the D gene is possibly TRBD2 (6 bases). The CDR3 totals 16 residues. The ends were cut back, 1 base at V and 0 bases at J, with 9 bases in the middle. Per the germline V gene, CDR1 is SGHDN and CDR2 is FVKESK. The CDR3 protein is CASSQGSGANTGELFF. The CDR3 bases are TGTGCCAGCAGCCAAGGTTCGGGGGCGAACACCGGGGAGCTGTTTTTT.

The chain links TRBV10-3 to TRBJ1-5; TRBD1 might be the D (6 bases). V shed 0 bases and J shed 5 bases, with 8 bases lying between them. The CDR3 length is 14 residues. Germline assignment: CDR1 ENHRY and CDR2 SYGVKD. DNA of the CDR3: TGTGCCATCAGTGAGTCCCAGGGGCATCAGCCCCAGCATTTT. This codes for CAISESQGHQPQHF.

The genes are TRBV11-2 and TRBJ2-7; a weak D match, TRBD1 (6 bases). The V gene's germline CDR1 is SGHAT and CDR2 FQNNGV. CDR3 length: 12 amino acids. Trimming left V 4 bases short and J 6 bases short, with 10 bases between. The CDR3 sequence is CASSWTALEQYF. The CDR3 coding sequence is TGTGCCAGCAGCTGGACAGCCCTCGAGCAGTACTTC.

As DNA, the CDR3 is TGTGCCAGCAGCTTGTCAAGCGAAAAACTGTTTTTT. Its translation is CASSLSSEKLFF. The chain uses TRBV13 and TRBJ1-4; D gene uncertain. This CDR3 region has 12 residues. From germline, CDR1 is PRHDT and CDR2 FYEKMQ (reference sequence). Trimming took 3 bases from V and 8 from J, leaving 7 bases between them.

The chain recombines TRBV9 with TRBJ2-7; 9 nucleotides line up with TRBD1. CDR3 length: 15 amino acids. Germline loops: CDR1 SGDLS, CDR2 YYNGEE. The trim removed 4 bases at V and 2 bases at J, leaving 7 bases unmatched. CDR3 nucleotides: TGTGCCAGCAGCCCTAGACAGGGGGAGACCTACGAGCAGTACTTC. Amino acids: CASSPRQGETYEQYF.